This T cell receptor beta chain derives from a study of CD4 T cell repertoires in COVID-19. Turning to the study itself: Relabeled CFSE-low cells, IL-2-expanded for less than 11 days, met spikes from other coronaviruses.

Assay: immunoSEQ multiplex PCR; the TCRdb copy retains only in-frame clones and omits some. The data show 65,000 to 95,000 clones, around 82% seen once. Donors had recovered from mild-to-severe COVID-19. No culture step preceded sequencing of the ex vivo isolated memory T cells. Comment on this clone: Its specificity is not known.

Study findings and constraints: Some SARS-CoV-2 clonotypes, between about 6 and 28%, recurred in SARS-CoV and/or HKU1 cultures.

This receptor was identified in a human donor who had COVID-19. Specimen: CD4+ T cells from peripheral blood, collected after recovery from COVID-19.

The CDR3 nucleotides are TGCGCCAGTGCCCGAGAGTCCATTTCACCCCTCCACTTT. Protein product: CASARESISPLHF. The rearrangement links TRBV5-1 to TRBJ1-6; D is uncertain. The V gene's germline CDR1 is SGHRS and CDR2 YFSETQ. The CDR3 is 13 amino acids. Trimming left V 8 bases short and J 9 bases short, with 15 bases between.